This T cell receptor (beta chain) was captured in a study of T cells in Graves' hyperthyroidism and ophthalmopathy. Diagnosis rested on symptoms, serum thyroxine and TRAb, thyroid ultrasound, and orbital computed tomography. PBMCs were derived from 9.5 to 10 ml fresh peripheral blood. Deletions cut 4 bases from V and 6 bases from J, with 8 bases between. CDR3 length: 12 amino acids. CDR1 LGHDT and CDR2 YNNKEL come from the germline V gene (reference sequence). RNA transcripts provided the source from which TCR beta CDR3 regions were amplified. With the HTBI primer set, the TCR CDR3 went through a first round of RT-PCR. MiXCR, applied by TCRdb to the multiplex PCR reads, yields one record per CDR3 protein. There are roughly 100,000 distinct CDR3 sequences in the sample; about half occur only once, and 20% to 30% lies in the top ten. This clonotype was counted at least ten times.

Input material: blood. The V call is TRBV3-1, the J call TRBJ2-3; D is uncertain. The receptor comes from a man in his forties or fifties with Graves' hyperthyroidism. The CDR3 DNA reads TGTGCCAGCAGCCTTCGGCGCGATACGCAGTATTTT. This translates into CASSLRRDTQYF.